The text below deals with one T cell receptor (beta chain). No cognate antigen has been identified for it. It has no much larger one-base neighbor in the sample; base qualities were not kept. No immune events such as infections were documented for the healthy donors during the collection period. Time-dependent variance in a beta-binomial model of T-cell clone differential abundance was calibrated using healthy-donor blood repertoires as a training cohort. There were some ten healthy donors in the training cohort, of whom 3 were female and 7 were male. Donor ages ranged from 29 to 64 years, with an average of about 44 years. Whole blood, obtained from a commercial supplier, was collected from each healthy donor at three time points spaced roughly 2 weeks apart. For immunosequencing, genomic DNA was extracted from unsorted whole blood. The sample is drawn from a study of identifying expanded T cells in peripheral blood (dated by TCRdb to the late 2010s). A note on the overall study: Technical replicates were generated by sequencing separate aliquots of the same genomic DNA pool, with four replicates compared pairwise.

The immunoSEQ Assay, which uses bias-controlled multiplex PCR amplification of genomic DNA, was used to profile TCRbeta CDR3 regions. Under the source paper's analysis protocol: To quantify the absolute abundance of each unique TCRbeta CDR3 region, the sequences were collapsed and filtered. Differential abundance was tested with two models: a binomial (Fisher-equivalent) model and a beta-binomial model that adds time-dependent variance fitted from healthy donors. Clones with fewer than 5 combined templates were excluded, and clones with Benjamini-Hochberg FDR below 0.01 were called differentially abundant. The form v = (b*log(k)+a)^2 was used to model beta-binomial variance as a function of total template count across the two samples. TCRdb's version of the immuneACCESS table is confined to in-frame rearrangements and falls short of the full clone set. An unresolved V gene accounts for under half of the shortfall where checked; the remainder is of unknown origin. The V and J calls and the clone size are those of that table, but D and trimming were determined from the DNA. Recorded for this sample are approximately 50,000 clones; about 80% of them occurred a single time. The top ten clones comprise 14% of the sample.

General study outcomes and caveats: The binomial model flagged approximately 1.2 differentially abundant clones between technical replicates, compared with approximately 15 over around two weeks and 19 over about four weeks. The authors expected biological variance in healthy repertoires might increase further over much longer intervals such as months to years. Across all healthy donors, variance in clone template counts between roughly 2-week samples was found to increase significantly with total template count. The beta-binomial model significantly reduced the number of clones called differentially abundant and the false-positive rate across all healthy-donor time intervals.

CDR1 is given as LGHNT and CDR2 as FRNRAP, both from the germline V gene. V is cut back by 3 bases and J by 4 bases, with 6 bases in the junction unmatched. The CDR3 contains 14 residues, cysteine and phenylalanine counted. Only the CDR3 part of the read is kept: 42 bases, read in frame from the first base. The sequenced material came from blood. Recombination joined TRBV12-5 with TRBJ2-7, with 7 bases in between that match TRBD2. The sequence was obtained from a person between 18 and 69 years old in good health. The DNA is TGTGCTAGTGGTTTCGCCGGCGGGAGATACGAGCAGTACTTC. This is translated as CASGFAGGRYEQYF. The reference TRBV12-5 and TRBJ2-7 proteins fill in what lies around the CDR3, so the full variable domain reads DARVTQTPRHKVTEMGQEVTMRCQPILGHNTVFWYRQTMMQGLELLAYFRNRAPLDDSGMPKDRFSAEMPDATLATLKIQPSEPRDSAVYFCASGFAGGRYEQYFGPGTRLTVT.